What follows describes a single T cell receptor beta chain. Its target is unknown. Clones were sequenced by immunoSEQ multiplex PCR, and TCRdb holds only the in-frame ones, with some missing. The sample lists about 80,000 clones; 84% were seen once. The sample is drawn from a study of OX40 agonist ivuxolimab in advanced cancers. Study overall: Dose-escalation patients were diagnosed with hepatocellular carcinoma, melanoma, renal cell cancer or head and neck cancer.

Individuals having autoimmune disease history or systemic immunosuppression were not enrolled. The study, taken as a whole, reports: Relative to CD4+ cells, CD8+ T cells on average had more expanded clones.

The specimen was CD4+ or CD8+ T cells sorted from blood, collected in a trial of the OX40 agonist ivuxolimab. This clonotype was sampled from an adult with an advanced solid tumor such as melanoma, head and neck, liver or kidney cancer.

The CDR3 coding sequence is TGTGCCAGCAGTTTCGGGGGTTCCTACGAGCAGTACTTC. It encodes CASSFGGSYEQYF. J is TRBJ2-7 and V is TRBV27; D possibly corresponds to TRBD2 (6 bases). This CDR3 has 13 residues. Trimming cost V 3 bases and J 1 base, with 7 bases left between them. Germline V lookup: CDR1 MNHEY, CDR2 SMNVEV (reference sequence).